This T cell receptor (beta chain) was recorded in a study of T-cell reconstitution after alpha-beta-depleted transplantation in children. Per germline, CDR1 SEHNR and CDR2 FQNEAQ (reference sequence). This CDR3 has 13 residues. The germline V and J ends were trimmed by 6 bases and 4 bases, with 12 bases remaining between them. Study-level results: Most T-cell counts and diversity one year after the transplant came from T cells that were newly produced. Several hundred expanded graft clones reportedly supplied alpha-beta T cells about two months after transplant. Some patients' high day-60 TCRbeta diversity was attributed to recipient cells surviving conditioning.

This clonotype showed up many times. Antigen: not known. As it was prepared, the TCRbeta library received unique molecular identifiers. MiXCR was run by TCRdb on the PCR reads, yielding one entry per CDR3 protein. The sample lists a few hundred thousand distinct CDR3 sequences, around two fifths occurring once. V usage is TRBV7-9 and J usage is TRBJ2-5, with D perhaps matching TRBD2 (5 bases). The receptor was isolated from a girl aged 2-10 years with aplastic anemia, due to receive a stem cell transplant. Sequencing used PBMCs, obtained before TCRalphabeta/CD19-depleted stem cell transplant. CDR3 nucleotide sequence: TGTGCCAGCAGTCCTCGCGGGCCAGAGACCCAGTACTTC. This gives the protein CASSPRGPETQYF.